Shown below are 7 T cell receptor beta chains from a single sample sequenced in a study of control samples from healthy donors and cancer patients. Sequencing used immunoSEQ multiplex PCR; TCRdb keeps in-frame clones, though not all of them. This table holds roughly 80,000 clones, about 92% found once. Sequencing was performed on blood. Receptors were obtained from an older woman in good health.

The chain uses TRBV30 and TRBJ2-7; TRBD1 matches at 11 bases. The J segment lost 4 bases and the V segment lost 8 bases, leaving 7 bases of the junction unmatched. The CDR3 has 13 residues. Germline V gene data show CDR1 as GTSNPN and CDR2 as SVGIG (reference sequence). The chain's CDR3 is CARPGTGGYEQYF. CDR3 DNA sequence: TGTGCCCGCCCCGGGACAGGGGGGTACGAGCAGTACTTC.

The chain couples TRBV5-4 to TRBJ1-1; TRBD1 aligns across 7 bases. The CDR3 runs 15 residues. In germline, CDR1 is SGHNT, CDR2 YYREEE (reference sequence). Trimming at V came to 0 bases and at J to 1 base, leaving 3 bases not matched to a gene. CDR3 bases: TGTGCCAGCAGCTTGGCGGGACAGACGAACACTGAAGCTTTCTTT. Protein: CASSLAGQTNTEAFF. The full variable domain, its missing parts supplied by reference TRBV5-4 and TRBJ1-1, is ETGVTQSPTHLIKTRGQQVTLRCSSQSGHNTVSWYQQALGQGPQFIFQYYREEENGRGNFPPRFSGLQFPNYSSELNVNALELDDSALYLCASSLAGQTNTEAFFGQGTRLTVV.

The V gene is TRBV7-9, the J gene TRBJ1-1; D not resolved. Germline values: CDR1 SEHNR, CDR2 FQNEAQ (reference sequence). This CDR3 region has 14 residues. The V end lost 5 bases, the J end lost 0 bases, and 10 bases lay between the germline ends. The CDR3 sequence is CASSLSVMNTEAFF. DNA for the CDR3: TGTGCCAGCAGCCTCTCGGTCATGAACACTGAAGCTTTCTTT. Combining the CDR3 with reference TRBV7-9 and TRBJ1-1 gives the whole variable domain DTGVSQNPRHKITKRGQNVTFRCDPISEHNRLYWYRQTLGQGPEFLTYFQNEAQLEKSRLLSDRFSAERPKGSFSTLEIQRTEQGDSAMYLCASSLSVMNTEAFFGQGTRLTVV.

The chain links TRBV1 to TRBJ2-7; the table gives TRBD2 as D, unverified against the DNA. TRBV1 is described as a pseudogene. This CDR3 has 13 amino acids. The CDR3 sequence: CTRRGGVPYEQYF. Written as DNA, the CDR3 is TGCACCAGGAGGGGGGGAGTCCCCTACGAGCAGTACTTC.

The rearrangement uses TRBV19 and TRBJ1-4; tentatively, D is TRBD1 (5 bases). The CDR3 covers 15 residues. Germline V CDR1 and CDR2: LNHDA, SQIVND (reference sequence). V lost 1 base and J lost 4, with 10 bases in between. The CDR3 sequence: CASSIGGTFNEKLFF. Here the CDR3 DNA reads TGTGCCAGTAGTATAGGAGGGACCTTTAATGAAAAACTGTTTTTT. Drawing the rest from reference TRBV19 and TRBJ1-4, the complete variable domain is DGGITQSPKYLFRKEGQNVTLSCEQNLNHDAMYWYRQDPGQGLRLIYYSQIVNDFQKGDIAEGYSVSREKKESFPLTVTSAQKNPTAFYLCASSIGGTFNEKLFFGSGTQLSVL.

In DNA, the CDR3 is TGTGCCAGCACCCCGGGAGGGGGGAGTGAGACCCAGTACTTC. The encoded protein is CASTPGGGSETQYF. This chain uses TRBV28 with TRBJ2-5; 8 bases agree with TRBD2. Per the germline V gene, CDR1 is MDHEN and CDR2 is SYDVKM. Unmatched junction bases numbered 9, after V lost 7 bases and J lost 5 bases. The CDR3 consists of 14 residues.

The gene calls are TRBV7-6 and TRBJ1-2; D not resolved. The length of the CDR3 is 14 residues. The V gene lost 4 bases and the J gene lost 4 bases, with 13 bases spanning the gap. The germline gives CDR1 SGHVS, CDR2 FNYEAQ. The CDR3 DNA reads TGTGCCAGCAGCTGGTACTCTGAATCCTATGGCTACACCTTC. Translating gives CASSWYSESYGYTF. The variable domain in full, with the rest retrieved from reference TRBV7-6 and TRBJ1-2, is GAGVSQSPRYKVTKRGQDVALRCDPISGHVSLYWYRQALGQGPEFLTYFNYEAQQDKSGLPNDRFSAERPEGSISTLTIQRTEQRDSAMYRCASSWYSESYGYTFGSGTRLTVV.